The clone carrying this T cell receptor (beta chain) was counted once. The antigen remains undetermined. These data belong to a study of cytomegalovirus exposure and HLA in healthy donors. Study-level information: As released early, the data held some 85 million unique TCRs from HLA-typed donors. Study-wide results and limits: A few chains linked to CMV were shown in vitro to be specific for CMV antigens. It is likely that the observed cluster of highly shared sequence variants was a sequencing artifact. 87-base-pair reads could not separate some V segments, including TRBV6-2 and TRBV6-3.

The PCR ran on 60 Vbeta and 13 Jbeta primers. Generated by immunoSEQ multiplex PCR, the TCRdb table keeps only in-frame clones and is missing some. The sample lists roughly 200,000 clones, around 76% occurring once. Germline V gives CDR1 KGHSH, CDR2 LQKENI. The CDR3 is 17 residues long. J lost 7 bases, V lost 2 bases, and 10 bases had no gene match. The sequenced sample was PBMCs. The rearrangement uses TRBV18 and TRBJ1-6; TRBD1 matches 8 bases. This clonotype originated in a man aged 25 to 40 in good health and CMV-seronegative. The CDR3 protein is CASSPRDRSQGNSPLHF. The CDR3 DNA sequence: TGTGCCAGCTCACCAAGGGACAGGTCCCAAGGGAATTCACCCCTCCACTTT.